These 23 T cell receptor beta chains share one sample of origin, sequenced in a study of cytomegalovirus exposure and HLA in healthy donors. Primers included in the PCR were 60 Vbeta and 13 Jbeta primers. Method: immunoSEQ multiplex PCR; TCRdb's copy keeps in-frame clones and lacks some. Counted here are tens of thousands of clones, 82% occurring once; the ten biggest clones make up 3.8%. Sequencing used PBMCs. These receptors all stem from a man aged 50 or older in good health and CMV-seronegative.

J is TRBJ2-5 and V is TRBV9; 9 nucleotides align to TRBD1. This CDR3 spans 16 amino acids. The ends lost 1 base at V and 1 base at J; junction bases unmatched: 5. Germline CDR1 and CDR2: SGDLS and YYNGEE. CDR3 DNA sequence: TGTGCCAGCAGCGTACCGGGACAGGGAGCCCAAGAGACCCAGTACTTC. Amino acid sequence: CASSVPGQGAQETQYF.

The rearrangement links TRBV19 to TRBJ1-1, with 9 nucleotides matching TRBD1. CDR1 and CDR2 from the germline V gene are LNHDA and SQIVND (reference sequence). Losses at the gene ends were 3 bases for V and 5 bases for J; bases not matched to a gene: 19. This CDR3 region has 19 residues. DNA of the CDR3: TGTGCCAGTAGTATTGCGTCGATTCGGGACAGGGCTGTAAAAACTGAAGCTTTCTTT. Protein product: CASSIASIRDRAVKTEAFF.

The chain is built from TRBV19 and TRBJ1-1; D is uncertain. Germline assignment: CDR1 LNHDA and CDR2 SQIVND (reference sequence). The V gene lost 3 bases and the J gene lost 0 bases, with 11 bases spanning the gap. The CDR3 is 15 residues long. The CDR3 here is CASSMVAGMNTEAFF. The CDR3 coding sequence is TGTGCCAGTAGTATGGTGGCAGGCATGAACACTGAAGCTTTCTTT.

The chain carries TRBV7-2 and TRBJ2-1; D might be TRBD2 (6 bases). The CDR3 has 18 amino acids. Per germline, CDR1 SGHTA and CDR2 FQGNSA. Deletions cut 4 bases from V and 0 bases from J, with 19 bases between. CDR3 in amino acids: CASSYFSASESSYNEQFF. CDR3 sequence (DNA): TGTGCCAGCAGCTACTTCTCGGCTAGCGAGAGCTCCTACAATGAGCAGTTCTTC.

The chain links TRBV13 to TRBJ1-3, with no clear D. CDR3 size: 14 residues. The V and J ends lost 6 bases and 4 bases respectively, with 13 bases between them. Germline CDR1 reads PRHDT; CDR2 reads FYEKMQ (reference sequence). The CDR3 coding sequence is TGTGCCAGCAGACCTAAGAACTCCGGAAACACCATATATTTT. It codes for CASRPKNSGNTIYF.

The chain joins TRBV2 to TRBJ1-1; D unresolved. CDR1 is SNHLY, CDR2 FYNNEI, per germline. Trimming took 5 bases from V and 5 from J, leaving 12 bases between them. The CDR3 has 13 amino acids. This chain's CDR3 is CASSLYSTTEAFF. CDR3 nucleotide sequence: TGTGCCAGCAGTCTCTACAGTACGACTGAAGCTTTCTTT.

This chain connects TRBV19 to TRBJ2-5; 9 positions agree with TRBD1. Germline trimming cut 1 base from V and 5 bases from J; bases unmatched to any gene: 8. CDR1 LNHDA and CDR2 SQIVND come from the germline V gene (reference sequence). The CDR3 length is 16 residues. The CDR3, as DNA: TGTGCCAGTAGTATAGGGGGACAGGGACTAAAGGAGACCCAGTACTTC. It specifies CASSIGGQGLKETQYF.

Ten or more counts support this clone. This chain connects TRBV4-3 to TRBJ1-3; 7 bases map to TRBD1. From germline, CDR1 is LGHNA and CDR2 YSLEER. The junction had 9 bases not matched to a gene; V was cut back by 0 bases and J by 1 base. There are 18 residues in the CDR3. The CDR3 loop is CASSQDETGYPSGNTIYF. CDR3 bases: TGCGCCAGCAGCCAAGATGAGACAGGGTACCCTTCTGGAAACACCATATATTTT.

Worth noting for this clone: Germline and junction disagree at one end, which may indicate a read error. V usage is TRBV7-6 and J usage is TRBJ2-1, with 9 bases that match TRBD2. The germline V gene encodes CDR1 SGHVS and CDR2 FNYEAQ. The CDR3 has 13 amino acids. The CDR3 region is CASSSEREDLFLF. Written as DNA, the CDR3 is TGTGCCAGCAGCTCCGAGCGGGAGGACCTTTTCCTCTTC.

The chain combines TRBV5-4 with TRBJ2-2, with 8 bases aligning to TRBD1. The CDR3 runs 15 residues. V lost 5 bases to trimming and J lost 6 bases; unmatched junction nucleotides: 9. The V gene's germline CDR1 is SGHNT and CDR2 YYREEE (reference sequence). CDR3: CASRSSGGAAGELFF. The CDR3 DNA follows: TGTGCCAGCAGGTCGTCAGGGGGCGCGGCCGGGGAGCTGTTTTTT. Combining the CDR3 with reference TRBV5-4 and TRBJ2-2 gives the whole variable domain ETGVTQSPTHLIKTRGQQVTLRCSSQSGHNTVSWYQQALGQGPQFIFQYYREEENGRGNFPPRFSGLQFPNYSSELNVNALELDDSALYLCASRSSGGAAGELFFGEGSRLTVL.

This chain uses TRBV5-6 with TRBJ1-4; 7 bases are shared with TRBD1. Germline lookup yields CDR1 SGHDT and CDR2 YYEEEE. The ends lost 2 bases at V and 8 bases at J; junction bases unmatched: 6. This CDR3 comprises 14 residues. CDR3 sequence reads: CASSFSTGQEKLFF. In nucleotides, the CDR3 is TGTGCCAGCAGCTTTTCGACAGGGCAGGAAAAACTGTTTTTT.

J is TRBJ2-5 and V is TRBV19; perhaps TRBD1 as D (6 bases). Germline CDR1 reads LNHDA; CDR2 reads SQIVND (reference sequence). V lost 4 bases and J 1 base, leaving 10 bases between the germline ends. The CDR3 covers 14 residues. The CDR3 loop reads CASSKQGLQETQYF. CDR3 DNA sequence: TGTGCCAGTAGTAAACAGGGCCTCCAAGAGACCCAGTACTTC.

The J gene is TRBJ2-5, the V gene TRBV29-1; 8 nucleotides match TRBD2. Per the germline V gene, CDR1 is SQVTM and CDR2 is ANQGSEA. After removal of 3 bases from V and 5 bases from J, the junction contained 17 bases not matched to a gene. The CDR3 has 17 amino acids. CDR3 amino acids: CSVDGNPNSGKGETQYF. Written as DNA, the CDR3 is TGCAGCGTTGATGGAAACCCGAATAGCGGGAAAGGCGAGACCCAGTACTTC. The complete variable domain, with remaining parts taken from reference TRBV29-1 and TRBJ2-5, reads SAVISQKPSRDICQRGTSLTIQCQVDSQVTMMFWYRQQPGQSLTLIATANQGSEATYESGFVIDKFPISRPNLTFSTLTVSNMSPEDSSIYLCSVDGNPNSGKGETQYFGPGTRLLVL.

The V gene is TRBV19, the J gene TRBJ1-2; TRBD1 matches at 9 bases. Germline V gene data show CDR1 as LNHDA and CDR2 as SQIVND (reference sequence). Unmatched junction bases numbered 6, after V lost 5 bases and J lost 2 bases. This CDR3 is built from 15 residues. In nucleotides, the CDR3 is TGTGCCAGTAGTTCAAGGACAGGGGAGAACTATGGCTACACCTTC. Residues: CASSSRTGENYGYTF.

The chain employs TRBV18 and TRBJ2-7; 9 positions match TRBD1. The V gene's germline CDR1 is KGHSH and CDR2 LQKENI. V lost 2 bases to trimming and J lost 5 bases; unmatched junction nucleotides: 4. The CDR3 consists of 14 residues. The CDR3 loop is CASSPRQGGHEQYF. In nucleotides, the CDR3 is TGTGCCAGCTCACCAAGACAGGGGGGACACGAGCAGTACTTC.

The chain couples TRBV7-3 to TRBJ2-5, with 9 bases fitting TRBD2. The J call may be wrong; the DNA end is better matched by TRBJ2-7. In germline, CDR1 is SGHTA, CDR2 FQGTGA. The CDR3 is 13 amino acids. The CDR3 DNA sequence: TGTGCCAGCAGCTTAACTAGCGGGAGCGAGCAGTACTTC. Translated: CASSLTSGSEQYF.

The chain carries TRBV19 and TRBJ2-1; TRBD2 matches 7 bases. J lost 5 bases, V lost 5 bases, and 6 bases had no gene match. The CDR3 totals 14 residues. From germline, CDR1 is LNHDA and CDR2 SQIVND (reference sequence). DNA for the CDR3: TGTGCCAGTAGTTTGAGCGGGACCCACAATGAGCAGTTCTTC. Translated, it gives CASSLSGTHNEQFF.

The CDR3: CASSEGSTSTDTQYF. CDR3 nucleotide sequence: TGTGCCAGCAGTGAAGGTAGCACTAGCACAGATACGCAGTATTTT. The chain couples TRBV6-4 to TRBJ2-3; D remains unclear. The germline gives CDR1 MRHNA, CDR2 SNTAGT. Trimming cost V 3 bases and J 0 bases, with 10 bases left between them. This CDR3 region has 15 residues.

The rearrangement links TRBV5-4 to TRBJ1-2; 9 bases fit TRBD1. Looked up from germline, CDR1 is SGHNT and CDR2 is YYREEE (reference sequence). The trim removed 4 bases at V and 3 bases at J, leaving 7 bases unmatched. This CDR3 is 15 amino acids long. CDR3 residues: CASSLLTGGDYGYTF. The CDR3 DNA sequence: TGTGCCAGCAGCCTTTTGACAGGGGGGGACTATGGCTACACCTTC. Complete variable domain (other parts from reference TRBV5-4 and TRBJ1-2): ETGVTQSPTHLIKTRGQQVTLRCSSQSGHNTVSWYQQALGQGPQFIFQYYREEENGRGNFPPRFSGLQFPNYSSELNVNALELDDSALYLCASSLLTGGDYGYTFGSGTRLTVV.

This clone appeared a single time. The CDR3: CASSFRGMNTEAFF. The CDR3 DNA reads TGTGCCAGCAGCTTCAGGGGTATGAACACTGAAGCTTTCTTT. The chain combines TRBV7-9 with TRBJ1-1; possibly TRBD1 for D (6 bases). Germline V CDR1 and CDR2: SEHNR, FQNEAQ (reference sequence). The CDR3 runs to 14 residues. The germline V and J ends were trimmed by 3 bases and 0 bases, with 8 bases remaining between them.

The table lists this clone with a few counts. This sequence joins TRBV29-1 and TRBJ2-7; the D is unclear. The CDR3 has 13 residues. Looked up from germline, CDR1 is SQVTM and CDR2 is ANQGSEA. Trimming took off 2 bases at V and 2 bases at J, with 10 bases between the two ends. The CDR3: CSVETPRAYEQYF. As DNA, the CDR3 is TGCAGCGTTGAAACCCCTCGGGCCTACGAGCAGTACTTC.

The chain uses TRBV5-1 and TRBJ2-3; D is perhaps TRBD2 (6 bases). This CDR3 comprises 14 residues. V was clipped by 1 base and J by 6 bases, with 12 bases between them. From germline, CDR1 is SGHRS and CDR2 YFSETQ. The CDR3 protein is CASSLTGVGDTQYF. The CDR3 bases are TGCGCCAGCAGCTTGACGGGAGTAGGGGATACGCAGTATTTT.

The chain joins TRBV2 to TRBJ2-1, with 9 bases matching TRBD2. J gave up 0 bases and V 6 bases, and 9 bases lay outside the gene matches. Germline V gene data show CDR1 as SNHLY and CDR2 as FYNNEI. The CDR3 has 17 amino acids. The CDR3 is CASRLSASGNSYNEQFF. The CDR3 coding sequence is TGTGCCAGCAGACTTAGCGCTAGCGGGAACTCCTACAATGAGCAGTTCTTC.